The rows below give T cell receptor beta chains drawn from one sample of a study of OX40 agonist ivuxolimab in advanced cancers. Assay: immunoSEQ multiplex PCR; the TCRdb copy retains only in-frame clones and omits some. In the table there are approximately 61,000 clones, 70% to 90% of which are singletons. Here the sequenced sample was CD4+ or CD8+ T cells sorted from blood, taken in a trial of the OX40 agonist ivuxolimab. Receptor source: an adult with an advanced solid tumor such as melanoma, head and neck, liver or kidney cancer. CDR3s include the opening cysteine and the closing phenylalanine or tryptophan.

V gene,J gene,CDR3 protein
TRBV7-9,TRBJ1-6,CASRRGQDSPLHF
TRBV5-1,TRBJ2-1,CASSGAGGPSEQFF
TRBV7-9,TRBJ2-7,CASSLSTGGGSWEQYF
TRBV5-1,TRBJ1-6,CASSTGTAGSPLHF
TRBV5-1,TRBJ1-1,CASSLDPGFTEAFF
TRBV5-1,TRBJ2-3,CASSLSGAGDTQYF
TRBV9,TRBJ2-6,CASSVASWAASPRSGANVLTF
TRBV11-2,TRBJ2-6,CASSLGQILSGANVLTF
TRBV7-9,TRBJ2-7,CASSSQGHEQYF
TRBV5-6,TRBJ1-6,CASSLGDSYNSPLHF
TRBV5-6,TRBJ1-1,CASSPYRVGEAFF
TRBV27,TRBJ2-3,CASQRVPDTQYF
TRBV2,TRBJ1-5,CASRKDIQNQPQHF
TRBV4-3,TRBJ2-5,CASSQDRGRWGTQYF
TRBV25-1,TRBJ1-6,CASSESGARSPLHF
TRBV7-2,TRBJ2-7,CASSLVQAILGGEQYF
TRBV11-2,TRBJ2-5,CASSPLRGRTQETQYF
TRBV5-1,TRBJ1-2,CASSLAGGEGYTF
TRBV6-1,TRBJ2-7,CASSEQREGEQYF
TRBV27,TRBJ2-1,CASSLYPSRPSSYNEQFF
TRBV6-5,TRBJ2-7,CASSYSLRGPYEQYF
TRBV19,TRBJ2-1,CASSHDRTSGAGKEQFF
TRBV7-2,TRBJ2-3,CASSFVLGLVPDTQYF
TRBV11-2,TRBJ1-1,CASSITGALATEAFF
TRBV6-1,TRBJ1-5,CASSAQMSGVWGQPQHF
TRBV4-2,TRBJ2-3,CASSHVDLAPDTQYF
TRBV7-8,TRBJ2-5,CASSSDRRETQYF
TRBV5-1,TRBJ2-5,CASSSRQGTYQETQYF
TRBV25-1,TRBJ2-2,CASSETRAPNTGELFF
TRBV11-1,TRBJ2-2,CASSLEATHSGELFF
TRBV9,TRBJ2-7,CASSVGQEIYEQYF
TRBV27,TRBJ1-3,CASSLLGEGSTGNTIYF
TRBV6-5,TRBJ1-5,CASSHRGANQPQHF
TRBV27,TRBJ1-1,CASSFLFGGQRNTEAFF
TRBV7-8,TRBJ2-2,CASSLLGGGHNTGELFF
TRBV5-1,TRBJ2-7,CASSLEPGYEQYF
TRBV5-1,TRBJ2-7,CASSLEGRGPEQYF
TRBV7-9,TRBJ1-5,CASSLSGARDQPQHF
TRBV10-2,TRBJ1-2,CASRAGGAGYGYTF
TRBV7-1,TRBJ2-7,CASSSLRTGDPTSRRGRRSYEQYF
TRBV10-3,TRBJ2-3,CAIKNGQGPTDTQYF
TRBV19,TRBJ2-1,CASSNLLAGPYNEQFF
TRBV27,TRBJ2-2,CASSLRLAGGELFF
TRBV7-2,TRBJ2-2,CASSSQGAGIGELFF
TRBV5-4,TRBJ2-2,CASSSTSGYTGELFF
TRBV6-1,TRBJ1-2,CASSGLGHNYGYTF
TRBV6-5,TRBJ2-3,CASSYGGHSTDTQYF
TRBV19,TRBJ1-2,CATSDRPSYGYTF
TRBV9,TRBJ1-1,CASNFDGANTEAFF
TRBV11-2,TRBJ2-3,CASSFSVSDTQYF
TRBV18,TRBJ2-7,CASSLRTSGDYEQYF
TRBV7-9,TRBJ1-1,CASRIQGATEAFF
TRBV4-3,TRBJ1-1,CASSHLTGGMTEAFF
TRBV21-1,TRBJ2-6,CASSTIVGANVLTF
TRBV7-2,TRBJ2-3,CASSSLLAGGPDTQYF